This is a list of T cell receptor beta chains from one sample in a study of early T cells in non-severe SARS-CoV-2 infection. TCRdb processed the 5' RACE reads anew with MiXCR; each CDR3 protein has one entry. Here the sample spans roughly 33,000 distinct CDR3 sequences, about 5% being singletons. The source material was whole blood. Receptors were obtained from an adult who was a healthcare worker with PCR-confirmed SARS-CoV-2 infection or an uninfected control (not recorded which). Both conserved end residues are part of each CDR3. The D gene is left open where the match is weak. Size values are once, few and many counts, or a class for expanded clones, and some rows have none.

J,size,V,D,CDR3,DNA
TRBJ2-1,many,TRBV11-2,TRBD1,CASSTWTGGISYNEQFF,TGTGCCAGCAGCACATGGACAGGGGGGATCTCCTACAATGAGCAGTTCTTC
TRBJ2-3,few,TRBV12-3/TRBV12-4,TRBD1,CATKQGSTDTQYF,TGTGCCACCAAACAGGGGTCCACAGATACGCAGTATTTT
TRBJ1-6,many,TRBV4-3,-,CASSQDMEGKGLHF,TGCGCCAGCAGCCAAGATATGGAGGGTAAAGGCCTCCACTTT
TRBJ2-7,many,TRBV28,-,CASKSPGSISYEQYF,TGTGCCAGCAAGAGTCCGGGAAGCATCTCCTACGAGCAGTACTTC
TRBJ1-1,many,TRBV10-3,-,CATGGAEINTEAFF,TGTGCCACAGGAGGGGCGGAGATCAACACTGAAGCTTTCTTT
TRBJ2-5,many,TRBV5-1,-,CASGLTEPQETQYF,TGCGCCAGCGGCTTGACAGAGCCCCAAGAGACCCAGTACTTC
TRBJ2-7,-,TRBV19,-,CASSIGVGEDEQYF,TGTGCCAGTAGTATAGGAGTCGGGGAGGACGAGCAGTACTTC
TRBJ2-7,many,TRBV29-1,-,CSVVFRDYEQYF,TGCAGCGTTGTTTTCAGAGATTACGAGCAGTACTTC
TRBJ1-1,-,TRBV5-4,TRBD1,CASSPLRGHEAFF,TGTGCCAGCAGCCCCCTGAGGGGGCATGAAGCTTTCTTT
TRBJ2-4,-,TRBV19,TRBD1,CASKGQENIQYF,TGTGCCTCTAAGGGACAGGAAAACATTCAGTACTTC
TRBJ2-3,-,TRBV29-1,TRBD1,CSVNWDRESGTDTQYF,TGCAGCGTTAACTGGGACAGGGAGTCTGGCACAGATACGCAGTATTTT
TRBJ1-5,few,TRBV6-6,TRBD1,CASSLTGDSNQPQHF,TGTGCCAGCAGTCTGACAGGGGATAGCAATCAGCCCCAGCATTTT
TRBJ1-2,many,TRBV20-1,TRBD1,CSARERYRGIPSYGYTF,TGCAGTGCTAGAGAGAGGTACAGGGGGATACCGAGCTATGGCTACACCTTC
TRBJ1-2,-,TRBV7-2,-,CASSLDNSGPGYTF,TGTGCCAGCAGCTTAGACAACTCAGGGCCTGGCTACACCTTC
TRBJ2-3,many,TRBV7-2,TRBD2,CASSLLGTSGGAVADTQYF,TGTGCCAGCAGCCTCCTCGGGACTAGCGGGGGGGCCGTGGCAGATACGCAGTATTTT
TRBJ1-3,many,TRBV12-3/TRBV12-4,TRBD1,CASSPLRQGHSGNTIYF,TGTGCCAGCAGTCCCCTTCGACAGGGACACTCTGGAAACACCATATATTTT
TRBJ2-2,many,TRBV18,-,CASSSWGADTGELFF,TGTGCCAGCTCGTCGTGGGGGGCTGACACCGGGGAGCTGTTTTTT
TRBJ1-5,few,TRBV2,-,CASTDGRARGNQPQHF,TGTGCCAGCACCGATGGGAGGGCTAGGGGCAATCAGCCCCAGCATTTT
TRBJ2-2,many,TRBV20-1,-,CSARGALDSGDTGELFF,TGCAGTGCTAGAGGAGCCCTGGACTCGGGCGACACCGGGGAGCTGTTTTTT
TRBJ1-1,few,TRBV3-1,TRBD1,CASSHHRGGTEAFF,TGTGCCAGCAGCCATCACAGGGGAGGAACTGAAGCTTTCTTT
TRBJ1-3,many,TRBV19,-,CATETPGEDTIYF,TGTGCCACCGAAACACCAGGAGAAGACACCATATATTTT
TRBJ2-5,many,TRBV3-1,TRBD1,CASSASGTGVETQYF,TGTGCCAGCAGCGCATCCGGGACAGGGGTAGAGACCCAGTACTTC
TRBJ2-5,many,TRBV29-1,-,CSASRQGQETQYF,TGCAGCGCCTCGAGGCAGGGTCAAGAGACCCAGTACTTC
TRBJ1-5,many,TRBV29-1,-,CSVAQGLDQPQHF,TGCAGCGTTGCGCAGGGCCTTGATCAGCCCCAGCATTTT
TRBJ1-4,-,TRBV5-1,TRBD1,CASSLGQGASELFF,TGCGCCAGCAGCTTGGGACAGGGGGCTTCCGAACTGTTTTTT
TRBJ1-6,few,TRBV10-3,-,CAITRDKINSPLHF,TGTGCCATCACCAGGGACAAGATTAATTCACCCCTCCACTTT
TRBJ2-1,-,TRBV19,-,CASSIQGGNEQFF,TGTGCCAGTAGTATTCAGGGAGGTAATGAGCAGTTCTTC
TRBJ1-1,many,TRBV23-1,-,CASSHCGEGDTEAFF,TGCGCCAGCAGTCATTGCGGGGAGGGGGACACTGAAGCTTTCTTT
TRBJ2-5,many,TRBV6-2/TRBV6-3,TRBD2,CASSYSLAGVGQETQYF,TGTGCCAGCAGTTACTCTCTAGCGGGGGTTGGGCAAGAGACCCAGTACTTC
TRBJ1-1,many,TRBV12-3/TRBV12-4,-,CASSFSGTYTEAFF,TGTGCCAGCAGTTTTTCGGGAACCTACACTGAAGCTTTCTTT
TRBJ1-1,many,TRBV27,-,CASRWGAEAFF,TGTGCCAGCAGGTGGGGGGCTGAAGCTTTCTTT
TRBJ1-6,many,TRBV4-2,-,CASRRGGAENSPLHF,TGTGCCAGCAGGCGTGGGGGCGCAGAAAATTCACCCCTCCACTTT
TRBJ2-1,many,TRBV7-3,-,CASSSTPQSYNEQFF,TGTGCCAGCAGTTCGACCCCCCAGTCCTACAATGAGCAGTTCTTC
TRBJ1-2,few,TRBV10-3,-,CAISEDRSYGYTF,TGTGCCATCAGTGAAGACAGAAGCTATGGCTACACCTTC
TRBJ2-7,many,TRBV3-1,TRBD2,CASSQPGTSRQYF,TGTGCCAGCAGCCAACCCGGGACTAGCAGGCAGTACTTC
TRBJ2-3,-,TRBV28,TRBD2,CASRSSGGHTDTQYF,TGTGCCAGCAGGAGTAGCGGGGGGCACACAGATACGCAGTATTTT
TRBJ2-3,many,TRBV28,-,CASRPVIQTSTDTQYF,TGTGCCAGCAGACCCGTAATCCAAACTAGCACAGATACGCAGTATTTT
TRBJ1-2,few,TRBV5-4,TRBD1,CASSAGQGPSNYGYTF,TGTGCCAGCAGCGCCGGACAGGGACCATCTAACTATGGCTACACCTTC
TRBJ1-4,-,TRBV11-2,-,CASSYNSGANEKLFF,TGTGCCAGCAGTTACAATTCAGGAGCTAATGAAAAACTGTTTTTT
TRBJ1-1,many,TRBV12-3/TRBV12-4,-,CASSLLGLGEAFF,TGTGCCAGCAGTTTGCTGGGGCTAGGTGAAGCTTTCTTT
TRBJ2-3,few,TRBV3-1,-,CASSLRGGMPDTQYF,TGTGCCAGCAGCCTAAGAGGGGGTATGCCAGATACGCAGTATTTT
TRBJ2-2,many,TRBV7-6,-,CASSLTGELFF,TGTGCCAGCAGCTTAACCGGGGAGCTGTTTTTT
TRBJ2-6,-,TRBV12-3/TRBV12-4,-,CASSHQNLGANVLTF,TGTGCCAGCAGTCACCAGAATCTTGGGGCCAACGTCCTGACTTTC
TRBJ2-7,few,TRBV29-1,-,CSVEESGAGSYEQYF,TGCAGCGTTGAAGAGTCAGGGGCGGGCTCCTACGAGCAGTACTTC
TRBJ2-1,many,TRBV11-2,-,CASSSFAEQFF,TGTGCCAGCAGCTCGTTCGCTGAGCAGTTCTTC